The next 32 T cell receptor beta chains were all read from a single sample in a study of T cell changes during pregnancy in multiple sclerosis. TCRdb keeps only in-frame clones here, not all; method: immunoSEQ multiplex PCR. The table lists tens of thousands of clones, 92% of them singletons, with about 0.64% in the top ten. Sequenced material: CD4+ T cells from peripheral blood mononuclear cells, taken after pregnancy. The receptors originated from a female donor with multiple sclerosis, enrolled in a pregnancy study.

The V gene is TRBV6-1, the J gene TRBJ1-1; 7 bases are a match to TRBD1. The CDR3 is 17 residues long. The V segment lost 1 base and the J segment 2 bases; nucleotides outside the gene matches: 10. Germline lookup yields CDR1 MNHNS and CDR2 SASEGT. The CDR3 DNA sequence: TGTGCCAGCAGTGAAGGGTTGGGACAGCAAAAAAACACTGAAGCTTTCTTT. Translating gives CASSEGLGQQKNTEAFF.

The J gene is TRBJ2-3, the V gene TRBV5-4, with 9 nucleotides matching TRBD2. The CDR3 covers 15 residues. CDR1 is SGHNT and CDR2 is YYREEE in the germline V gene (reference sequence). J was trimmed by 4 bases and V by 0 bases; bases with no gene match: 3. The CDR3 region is CASSLVGLAPDTQYF. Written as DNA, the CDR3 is TGTGCCAGCAGCTTGGTGGGACTAGCACCAGATACGCAGTATTTT.

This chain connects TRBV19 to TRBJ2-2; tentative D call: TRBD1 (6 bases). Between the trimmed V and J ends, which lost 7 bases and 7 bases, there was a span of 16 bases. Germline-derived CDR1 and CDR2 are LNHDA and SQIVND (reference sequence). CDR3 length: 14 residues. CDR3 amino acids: CASIYRVGGGELFF. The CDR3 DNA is TGTGCCAGTATTTACAGGGTTGGCGGCGGGGAGCTGTTTTTT.

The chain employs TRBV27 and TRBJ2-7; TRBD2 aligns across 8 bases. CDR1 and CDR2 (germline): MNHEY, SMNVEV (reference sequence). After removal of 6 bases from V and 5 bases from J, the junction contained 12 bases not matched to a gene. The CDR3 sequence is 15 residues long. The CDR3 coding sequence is TGTGCCAGCAGCCTCGGGACTAGATCTGGAGACGAGCAGTACTTC. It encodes CASSLGTRSGDEQYF.

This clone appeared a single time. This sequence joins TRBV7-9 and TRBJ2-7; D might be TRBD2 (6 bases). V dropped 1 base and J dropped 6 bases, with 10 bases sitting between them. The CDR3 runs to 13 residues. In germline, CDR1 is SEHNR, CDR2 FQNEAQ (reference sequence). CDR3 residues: CASSLEGGGEQYF. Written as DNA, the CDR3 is TGTGCCAGCAGCTTAGAGGGAGGCGGCGAGCAGTACTTC.

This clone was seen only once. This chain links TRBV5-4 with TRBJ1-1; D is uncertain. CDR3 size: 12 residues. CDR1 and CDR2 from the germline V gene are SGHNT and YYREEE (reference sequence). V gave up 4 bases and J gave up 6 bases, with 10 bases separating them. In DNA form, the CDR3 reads TGTGCCAGCAGCCCTCAGACTTCTGAAGCTTTCTTT. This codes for CASSPQTSEAFF.

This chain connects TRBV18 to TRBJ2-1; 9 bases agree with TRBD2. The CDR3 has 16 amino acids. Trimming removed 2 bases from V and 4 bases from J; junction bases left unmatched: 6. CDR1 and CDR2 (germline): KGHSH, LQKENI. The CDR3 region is CASSPSIAGAYNEQFF. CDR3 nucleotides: TGTGCCAGCTCACCAAGCATAGCGGGGGCGTACAATGAGCAGTTCTTC.

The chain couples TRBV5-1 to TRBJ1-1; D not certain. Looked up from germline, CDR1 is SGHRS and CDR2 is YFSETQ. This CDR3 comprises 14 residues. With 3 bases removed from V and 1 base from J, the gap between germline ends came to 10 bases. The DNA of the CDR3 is TGCGCCAGCAGCTGGGGAGTCCAGAACACTGAAGCTTTCTTT. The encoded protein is CASSWGVQNTEAFF.

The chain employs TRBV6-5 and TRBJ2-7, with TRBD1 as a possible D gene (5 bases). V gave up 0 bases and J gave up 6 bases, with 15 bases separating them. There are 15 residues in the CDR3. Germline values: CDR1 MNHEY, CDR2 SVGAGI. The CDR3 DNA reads TGTGCCAGCAGTTACTCTTGGGGCGTCAAGGCCGAGCAGTACTTC. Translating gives CASSYSWGVKAEQYF.

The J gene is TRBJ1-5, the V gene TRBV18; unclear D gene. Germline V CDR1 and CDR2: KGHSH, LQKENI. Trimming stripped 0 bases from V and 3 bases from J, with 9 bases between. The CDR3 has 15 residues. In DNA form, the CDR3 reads TGTGCCAGCTCACCACCGGGCCGGTACAATCAGCCCCAGCATTTT. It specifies CASSPPGRYNQPQHF.

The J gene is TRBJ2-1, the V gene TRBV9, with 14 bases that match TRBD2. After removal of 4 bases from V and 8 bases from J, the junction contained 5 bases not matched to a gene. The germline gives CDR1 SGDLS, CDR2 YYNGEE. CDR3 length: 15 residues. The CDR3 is CASSLTSGGADEQFF. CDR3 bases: TGTGCCAGCAGCTTGACTAGCGGGGGGGCCGATGAGCAGTTCTTC.

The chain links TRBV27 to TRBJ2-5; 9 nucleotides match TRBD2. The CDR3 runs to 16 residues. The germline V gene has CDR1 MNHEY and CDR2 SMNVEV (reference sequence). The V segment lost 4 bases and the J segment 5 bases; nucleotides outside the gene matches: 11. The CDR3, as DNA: TGTGCCAGCAGTTGGGGTAGCGGGGGCCTAAGGGAGACCCAGTACTTC. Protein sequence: CASSWGSGGLRETQYF.

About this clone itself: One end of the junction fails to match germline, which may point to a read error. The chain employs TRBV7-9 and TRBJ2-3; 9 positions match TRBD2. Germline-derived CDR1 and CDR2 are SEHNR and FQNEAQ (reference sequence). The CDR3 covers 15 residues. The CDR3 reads CASSLAGTSTDTQYF. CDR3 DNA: TGTGCCAGCAGCTTAGCGGGGACTAGCACGGATACGCAGTATTTT.

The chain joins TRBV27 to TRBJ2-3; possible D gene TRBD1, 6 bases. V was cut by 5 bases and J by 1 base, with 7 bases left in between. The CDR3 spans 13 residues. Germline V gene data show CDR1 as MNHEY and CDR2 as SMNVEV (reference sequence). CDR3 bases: TGTGCCAGCAGTCACAGGGGCACAGATACGCAGTATTTT. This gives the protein CASSHRGTDTQYF.

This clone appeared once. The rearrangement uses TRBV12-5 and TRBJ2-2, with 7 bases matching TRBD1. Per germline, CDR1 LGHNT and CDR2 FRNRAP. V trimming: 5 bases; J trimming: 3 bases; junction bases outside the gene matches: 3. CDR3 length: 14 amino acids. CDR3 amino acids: CASGQTGYTGELFF. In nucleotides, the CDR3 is TGTGCTAGTGGTCAGACAGGGTACACCGGGGAGCTGTTTTTT.

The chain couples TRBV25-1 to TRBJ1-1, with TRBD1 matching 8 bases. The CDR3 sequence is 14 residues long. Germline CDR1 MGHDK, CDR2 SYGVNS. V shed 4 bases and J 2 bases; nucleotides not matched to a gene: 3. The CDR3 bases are TGTGCCAGCAGTGGAGACAGGGGAAACACTGAAGCTTTCTTT. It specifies CASSGDRGNTEAFF.

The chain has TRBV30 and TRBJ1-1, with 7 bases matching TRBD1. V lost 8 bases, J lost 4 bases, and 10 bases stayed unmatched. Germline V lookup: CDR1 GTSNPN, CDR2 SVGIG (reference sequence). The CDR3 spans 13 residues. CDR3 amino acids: CAESGRGSTEAFF. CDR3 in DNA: TGTGCCGAATCCGGCAGGGGGAGCACTGAAGCTTTCTTT.

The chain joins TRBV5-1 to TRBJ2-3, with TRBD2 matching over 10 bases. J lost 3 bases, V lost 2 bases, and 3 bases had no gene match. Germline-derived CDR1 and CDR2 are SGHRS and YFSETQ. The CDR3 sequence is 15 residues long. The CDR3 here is CASSFTSGNTDTQYF. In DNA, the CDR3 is TGCGCCAGCAGCTTTACTAGCGGGAATACAGATACGCAGTATTTT.

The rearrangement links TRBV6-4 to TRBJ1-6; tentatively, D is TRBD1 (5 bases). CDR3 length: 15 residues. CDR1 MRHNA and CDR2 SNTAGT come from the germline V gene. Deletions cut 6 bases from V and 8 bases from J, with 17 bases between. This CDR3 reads CASRPLGVSHSPLHF. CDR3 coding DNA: TGTGCCAGCAGGCCATTAGGGGTTTCGCATTCACCCCTCCACTTT.

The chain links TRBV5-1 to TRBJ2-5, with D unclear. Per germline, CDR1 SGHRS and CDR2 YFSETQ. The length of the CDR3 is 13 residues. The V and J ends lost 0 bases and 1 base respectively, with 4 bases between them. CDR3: CASSLALQETQYF. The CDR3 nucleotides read TGCGCCAGCAGCTTGGCCCTCCAAGAGACCCAGTACTTC.

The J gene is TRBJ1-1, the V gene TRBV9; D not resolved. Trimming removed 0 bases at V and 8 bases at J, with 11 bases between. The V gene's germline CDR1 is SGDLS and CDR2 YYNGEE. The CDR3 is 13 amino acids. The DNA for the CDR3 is TGTGCCAGCAGCGTAGGGCCCAATGAAGAAGCTTTCTTT. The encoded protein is CASSVGPNEEAFF.

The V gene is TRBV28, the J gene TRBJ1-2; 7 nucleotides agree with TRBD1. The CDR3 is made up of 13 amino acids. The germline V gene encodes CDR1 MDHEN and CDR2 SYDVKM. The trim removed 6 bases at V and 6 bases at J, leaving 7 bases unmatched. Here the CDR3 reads CASRTTGVNGYTF. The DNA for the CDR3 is TGTGCCAGCAGAACTACAGGGGTCAATGGCTACACCTTC.

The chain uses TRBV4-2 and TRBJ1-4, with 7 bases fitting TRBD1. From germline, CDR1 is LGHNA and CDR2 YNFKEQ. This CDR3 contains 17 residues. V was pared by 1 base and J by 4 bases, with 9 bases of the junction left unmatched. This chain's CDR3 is CASSQAGLTGINEKLFF. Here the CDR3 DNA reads TGTGCCAGCAGCCAAGCTGGCCTGACAGGGATTAATGAAAAACTGTTTTTT.

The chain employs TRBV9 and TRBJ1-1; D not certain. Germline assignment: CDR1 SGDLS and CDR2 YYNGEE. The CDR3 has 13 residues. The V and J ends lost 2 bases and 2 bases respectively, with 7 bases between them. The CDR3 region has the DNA TGTGCCAGCAGCGTGGAGGGCAACACTGAAGCTTTCTTT. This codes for CASSVEGNTEAFF. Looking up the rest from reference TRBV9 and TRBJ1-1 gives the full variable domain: DSGVTQTPKHLITATGQRVTLRCSPRSGDLSVYWYQQSLDQGLQFLIQYYNGEERAKGNILERFSAQQFPDLHSELNLSSLELGDSALYFCASSVEGNTEAFFGQGTRLTVV.

In DNA form, the CDR3 reads TGCGCCAGCAGCCACCTTACAGGGGGCCCGAACACTGAAGCTTTCTTT. Translated, it gives CASSHLTGGPNTEAFF. J is TRBJ1-1 and V is TRBV4-3; 9 nucleotides agree with TRBD1. Trimming took 3 bases from V and 1 from J; bases not matched to a gene: 6. Germline assignment: CDR1 LGHNA and CDR2 YSLEER. The CDR3 consists of 16 residues.

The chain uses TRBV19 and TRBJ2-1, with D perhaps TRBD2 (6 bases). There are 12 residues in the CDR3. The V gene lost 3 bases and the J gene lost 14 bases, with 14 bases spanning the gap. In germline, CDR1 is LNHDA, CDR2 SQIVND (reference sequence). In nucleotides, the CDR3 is TGTGCCAGTAGTATGCTCGGGGGTTGGGAGTTCTTC. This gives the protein CASSMLGGWEFF.

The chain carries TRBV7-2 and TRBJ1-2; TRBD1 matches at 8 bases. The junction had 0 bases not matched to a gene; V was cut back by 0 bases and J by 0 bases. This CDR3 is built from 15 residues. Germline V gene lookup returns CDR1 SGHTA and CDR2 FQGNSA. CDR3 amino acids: CASSLAGQANYGYTF. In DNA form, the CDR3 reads TGTGCCAGCAGCTTAGCGGGACAGGCTAACTATGGCTACACCTTC.

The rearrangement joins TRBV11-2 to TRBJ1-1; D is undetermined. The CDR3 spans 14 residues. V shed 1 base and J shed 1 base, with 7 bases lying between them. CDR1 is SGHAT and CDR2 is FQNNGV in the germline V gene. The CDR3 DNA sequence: TGTGCCAGCAGCTTAGCCTATCGGAACACTGAAGCTTTCTTT. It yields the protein CASSLAYRNTEAFF.

The CDR3 DNA sequence: TGTGCCAGCAGCTTTAGCATATCGGGAGAGCAGTACTTC. Translating it yields CASSFSISGEQYF. The V gene is TRBV5-6, the J gene TRBJ2-7; possible D gene TRBD2, 5 bases. This CDR3 contains 13 residues. CDR1 is SGHDT and CDR2 is YYEEEE in the germline V gene. Between the trimmed V and J ends, which lost 2 bases and 7 bases, there was a span of 13 bases. Full variable domain (missing parts from reference TRBV5-6 and TRBJ2-7): DAGVTQSPTHLIKTRGQQVTLRCSPKSGHDTVSWYQQALGQGPQFIFQYYEEEERQRGNFPDRFSGHQFPNYSSELNVNALLLGDSALYLCASSFSISGEQYFGPGTRLTVT.

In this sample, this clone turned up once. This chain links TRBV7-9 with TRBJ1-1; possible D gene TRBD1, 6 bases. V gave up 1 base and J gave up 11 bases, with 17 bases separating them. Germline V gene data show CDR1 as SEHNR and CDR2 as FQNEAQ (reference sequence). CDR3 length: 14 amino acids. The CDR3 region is CASSLGSGALRAFF. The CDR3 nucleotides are TGTGCCAGCAGCTTAGGGTCAGGGGCCCTGAGGGCTTTCTTT.

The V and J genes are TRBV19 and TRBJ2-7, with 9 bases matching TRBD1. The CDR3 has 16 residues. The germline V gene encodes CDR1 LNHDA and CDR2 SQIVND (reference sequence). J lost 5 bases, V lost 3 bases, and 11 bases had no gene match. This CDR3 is CASSIQTGGLAHEQYF. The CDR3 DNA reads TGTGCCAGTAGTATTCAAACAGGGGGCCTGGCCCACGAGCAGTACTTC.

The CDR3 is CASSGLDGDTQYF. The CDR3 nucleotides are TGTGCCAGCAGTGGACTAGATGGGGATACGCAGTATTTT. This chain connects TRBV6-4 to TRBJ2-3; maybe TRBD2 (6 bases). The length of the CDR3 is 13 residues. Trimming took 4 bases from V and 6 from J, leaving 11 bases between them. The germline CDR1 and CDR2 sequences are MRHNA and SNTAGT.